This T cell receptor beta chain was sequenced during a study of blood T cell dynamics during melanoma immunotherapy. For the study at large: Patients with metastatic melanoma got pembrolizumab or nivolumab-ipilimumab as first-line care. Broader study findings: Whether repertoire-driving clones were melanoma-specific could not be determined. From T0 to W3, cfDNA rearrangement efficiency rose in disease-control patients but not progressors.

TCRdb's copy holds only in-frame clones and misses some; the assay was immunoSEQ multiplex PCR. The sample holds roughly 850 clones, about 89% seen once. This clone has a single count. The antigen is unknown. V gave up 0 bases and J gave up 2 bases, with 12 bases separating them. Germline-derived CDR1 and CDR2 are SGHKS and YYEKEE (reference sequence). CDR3 size: 17 residues. Time point defined: pre-treatment baseline. One draw preceded checkpoint blockade; another followed its first cycle at week 3. The chain joins TRBV5-5 to TRBJ1-6; D is ambiguous. Sequences were derived from cell-free DNA from blood, sampled from a patient treated with checkpoint blockade. The sequence came from a human donor with melanoma. For the CDR3, the DNA is TGTGCCAGCAGCTTGGTGACTAAGGGAACCTATAATTCACCCCTCCACTTT. As protein: CASSLVTKGTYNSPLHF. The full variable domain, rest sourced from reference TRBV5-5 and TRBJ1-6, is DAGVTQSPTHLIKTRGQQVTLRCSPISGHKSVSWYQQVLGQGPQFIFQYYEKEERGRGNFPDRFSARQFPNYSSELNVNALLLGDSALYLCASSLVTKGTYNSPLHFGNGTRLTVT.